What follows are 29 T cell receptor beta chains derived from one specimen sequenced in a study of blood T cell repertoires in COVID-19. Here immunoSEQ multiplex PCR was the method, and the copy in TCRdb shows in-frame clones only, minus some. The sample lists approximately 50,000 clones, about 83% seen once, with 4% in the top ten. The sequenced sample was peripheral blood. The receptors were gathered from a man over 45 with acute or convalescent COVID-19.

The V gene is TRBV23-1, the J gene TRBJ2-3, with TRBD1 matching 8 bases. Being an ORF, TRBV23-1 has a function that is uncertain. After removal of 4 bases from V and 5 bases from J, the junction contained 11 bases not matched to a gene. This CDR3 contains 16 residues. The CDR3 region is CASSPLGQGVGDTQYF. The DNA of the CDR3 is TGCGCCAGCAGTCCCCTCGGACAGGGTGTTGGAGATACGCAGTATTTT.

The chain recombines TRBV7-8 with TRBJ2-7; 7 bases fit TRBD1. The CDR3 totals 17 residues. CDR1 and CDR2 from the germline V gene are SGHVS and FQNEAQ. After removal of 1 base from V and 3 bases from J, the junction contained 12 bases not matched to a gene. CDR3 sequence (DNA): TGTGCCAGCAGCTTAGTGGCCTCCGGGACAGCCCACTACGAGCAGTACTTC. Protein: CASSLVASGTAHYEQYF.

This chain uses TRBV19 with TRBJ2-7; 7 bases agree with TRBD1. This CDR3 has 15 residues. CDR1 is LNHDA, CDR2 SQIVND, per germline (reference sequence). The ends lost 5 bases at V and 2 bases at J; junction bases unmatched: 9. The CDR3 nucleotides read TGTGCCAGTAGTCTTGGCAGGGGGTATACCTACGAGCAGTACTTC. The encoded protein is CASSLGRGYTYEQYF. The variable domain in full, completed from reference TRBV19 and TRBJ2-7, reads DGGITQSPKYLFRKEGQNVTLSCEQNLNHDAMYWYRQDPGQGLRLIYYSQIVNDFQKGDIAEGYSVSREKKESFPLTVTSAQKNPTAFYLCASSLGRGYTYEQYFGPGTRLTVT.

The J gene is TRBJ2-1, the V gene TRBV27; TRBD1 matches at 11 bases. V shed 4 bases and J 8 bases; nucleotides not matched to a gene: 7. The germline V gene has CDR1 MNHEY and CDR2 SMNVEV (reference sequence). The CDR3 length is 15 residues. CDR3 nucleotides: TGTGCCAGCAGTTCCCCCGGGACAGGGGGTTATGAGCAGTTCTTC. Its translation is CASSSPGTGGYEQFF.

The chain uses TRBV7-2 and TRBJ1-3, with TRBD1 as a possible D gene (5 bases). The CDR3 is 18 amino acids. The V gene's germline CDR1 is SGHTA and CDR2 FQGNSA. With 5 bases removed from V and 0 bases from J, the gap between germline ends came to 20 bases. The CDR3 DNA sequence: TGTGCCAGCAGCAAACGGGGACCCTCTAGCGGCTCTGGAAACACCATATATTTT. Translating gives CASSKRGPSSGSGNTIYF.

The chain employs TRBV24-1 and TRBJ2-3; D is unclear. With 4 bases removed from V and 4 bases from J, the gap between germline ends came to 8 bases. Germline-derived CDR1 and CDR2 are KGHDR and SFDVKD. The CDR3 is made up of 13 amino acids. CDR3 sequence reads: CATSEEKADTQYF. In DNA form, the CDR3 reads TGTGCCACCAGTGAGGAGAAAGCAGATACGCAGTATTTT.

The V gene is TRBV5-4, the J gene TRBJ2-1; D may be TRBD2 (5 bases). The CDR3 consists of 15 residues. Trimming left V 0 bases short and J 5 bases short, with 12 bases between. CDR1 is SGHNT, CDR2 YYREEE, per germline (reference sequence). The CDR3 region has the DNA TGTGCCAGCAGCTTGGGAGGGCTGTATAACAATGAGCAGTTCTTC. It codes for CASSLGGLYNNEQFF.

The chain recombines TRBV10-3 with TRBJ1-2, with 7 bases fitting TRBD1. The ends lost 5 bases at V and 2 bases at J; junction bases unmatched: 14. The CDR3 sequence is 17 residues long. From germline, CDR1 is ENHRY and CDR2 SYGVKD. The chain's CDR3 is CAISSSGAGGANYGYTF. The DNA of the CDR3 is TGTGCCATCAGTTCATCCGGGGCAGGGGGTGCCAACTATGGCTACACCTTC.

The chain employs TRBV29-1 and TRBJ1-3; a weak D match, TRBD1 (5 bases). The CDR3 runs to 11 residues. The germline V gene has CDR1 SQVTM and CDR2 ANQGSEA. The V and J ends lost 6 bases and 4 bases respectively, with 7 bases between them. The CDR3 nucleotides read TGCAGCGTCAACAGGGGAAACACCATATATTTT. Translating gives CSVNRGNTIYF.

The gene calls are TRBV29-1 and TRBJ1-2, with D unclear. Trimming removed 8 bases from V and 7 bases from J, with 20 bases in between. The CDR3 has 13 residues. CDR1 is SQVTM and CDR2 is ANQGSEA in the germline V gene. The CDR3 sequence: CSSRAQPWSGYTF. The CDR3 DNA reads TGCAGCTCCCGTGCGCAACCATGGAGTGGCTACACCTTC.

This chain links TRBV7-9 with TRBJ1-2; 10 bases match TRBD1. The CDR3 runs to 15 residues. Germline V gene lookup returns CDR1 SEHNR and CDR2 FQNEAQ (reference sequence). V lost 5 bases to trimming and J lost 7 bases; unmatched junction nucleotides: 10. CDR3 nucleotide sequence: TGTGCCAGCAGCCGTAGACAGGGGGCAACGATTGGCTACACCTTC. It yields the protein CASSRRQGATIGYTF. The entire variable domain, with the rest obtained from reference TRBV7-9 and TRBJ1-2, is as follows: DTGVSQNPRHKITKRGQNVTFRCDPISEHNRLYWYRQTLGQGPEFLTYFQNEAQLEKSRLLSDRFSAERPKGSFSTLEIQRTEQGDSAMYLCASSRRQGATIGYTFGSGTRLTVV.

This rearrangement joins TRBV27 to TRBJ2-1, with 8 bases identical to TRBD2. The CDR3 spans 16 residues. From germline, CDR1 is MNHEY and CDR2 SMNVEV (reference sequence). Trimming removed 6 bases from V and 1 base from J; junction bases left unmatched: 8. This CDR3 reads CASRALAALSYNEQFF. Written as DNA, the CDR3 is TGTGCCAGCAGGGCACTAGCGGCCTTATCCTACAATGAGCAGTTCTTC.

The chain recombines TRBV7-9 with TRBJ2-1; 8 bases agree with TRBD1. Germline assignment: CDR1 SEHNR and CDR2 FQNEAQ (reference sequence). The CDR3 extends over 19 amino acids. V lost 3 bases and J lost 3; bases outside the gene matches: 16. In DNA, the CDR3 is TGTGCCAGCAGCTTGACCTCGGTGGAGACAGGGGAAAACTACAATGAGCAGTTCTTC. Amino acid sequence: CASSLTSVETGENYNEQFF.

This sequence joins TRBV5-6 and TRBJ1-1; TRBD1 aligns across 9 bases. The CDR3 sequence is 15 residues long. V shed 4 bases and J 1 base; nucleotides not matched to a gene: 5. Germline values: CDR1 SGHDT, CDR2 YYEEEE. The CDR3 here is CASSPSTGGNTEAFF. The DNA of the CDR3 is TGTGCCAGCAGCCCGTCGACAGGGGGGAACACTGAAGCTTTCTTT.

The rearrangement joins TRBV7-9 to TRBJ2-5, with a weak D call TRBD1 (5 bases). V was clipped by 2 bases and J by 2 bases, with 9 bases between them. CDR1 and CDR2 from the germline V gene are SEHNR and FQNEAQ (reference sequence). The CDR3 has 14 amino acids. The CDR3 region is CASSLMAGQETQYF. The CDR3 DNA follows: TGTGCCAGCAGCTTAATGGCAGGGCAAGAGACCCAGTACTTC.

The V call is TRBV6-1, the J call TRBJ2-3, with 7 bases fitting TRBD2. CDR1 and CDR2 (germline): MNHNS, SASEGT. The CDR3 covers 16 residues. Germline trimming cut 2 bases from V and 3 bases from J; bases unmatched to any gene: 8. CDR3: CASSEIDGGSTDTQYF. The CDR3 DNA is TGTGCCAGCAGTGAAATTGATGGCGGGAGTACAGATACGCAGTATTTT.

V and J are TRBV5-1 and TRBJ1-1, with 7 bases lining up with TRBD1. With 0 bases clipped from V and 5 bases from J, the junction kept 4 bases outside the gene matches. This CDR3 comprises 14 residues. Germline V gene sequence: CDR1 SGHRS, CDR2 YFSETQ. This CDR3 reads CASSLEGARTEAFF. Here the CDR3 DNA reads TGCGCCAGCAGCTTGGAGGGGGCGCGAACTGAAGCTTTCTTT.

The CDR3 is CASSMGTENTEAFF. In nucleotides, the CDR3 is TGTGCCAGCAGCATGGGGACAGAAAACACTGAAGCTTTCTTT. J is TRBJ1-1 and V is TRBV5-5; 7 nucleotides agree with TRBD1. After removal of 4 bases from V and 2 bases from J, the junction contained 5 bases not matched to a gene. CDR3 length equals 14 residues. In germline, CDR1 is SGHKS, CDR2 YYEKEE (reference sequence).

The rearrangement joins TRBV10-3 to TRBJ1-1, with D unclear. Germline CDR1 is ENHRY and CDR2 is SYGVKD. CDR3 length: 12 amino acids. The V and J ends lost 2 bases and 3 bases respectively, with 4 bases between them. The CDR3 sequence: CAISEVDTEAFF. CDR3 nucleotide sequence: TGTGCCATCAGTGAGGTAGACACTGAAGCTTTCTTT.

For the CDR3, the DNA is TGTGCCAGCTCTCCAAACGGGCCGGAGGGTAACGGCTACACCTTC. It yields the protein CASSPNGPEGNGYTF. The genes are TRBV9 and TRBJ1-2; the D is unclear. The CDR3 spans 15 residues. CDR1 and CDR2 from the germline V gene are SGDLS and YYNGEE. The V end lost 7 bases, the J end lost 8 bases, and 24 bases lay between the germline ends. Complete variable domain (other parts from reference TRBV9 and TRBJ1-2): DSGVTQTPKHLITATGQRVTLRCSPRSGDLSVYWYQQSLDQGLQFLIQYYNGEERAKGNILERFSAQQFPDLHSELNLSSLELGDSALYFCASSPNGPEGNGYTFGSGTRLTVV.

The genes are TRBV19 and TRBJ1-6; 11 positions match TRBD1. Trimming took 4 bases from V and 10 from J; bases not matched to a gene: 6. The CDR3 has 15 amino acids. The germline CDR1 and CDR2 sequences are LNHDA and SQIVND (reference sequence). CDR3 sequence reads: CASSTRDRGRSPLHF. Written as DNA, the CDR3 is TGTGCCAGTAGTACCCGGGACAGGGGGAGGTCACCCCTCCACTTT. The entire variable domain, with the rest obtained from reference TRBV19 and TRBJ1-6, is as follows: DGGITQSPKYLFRKEGQNVTLSCEQNLNHDAMYWYRQDPGQGLRLIYYSQIVNDFQKGDIAEGYSVSREKKESFPLTVTSAQKNPTAFYLCASSTRDRGRSPLHFGNGTRLTVT.

V and J are TRBV7-9 and TRBJ2-7; 8 bases are a match to TRBD1. With V trimmed by 5 bases and J by 5 bases, 8 bases remained unmatched. This CDR3 region has 14 residues. From germline, CDR1 is SEHNR and CDR2 FQNEAQ (reference sequence). The CDR3 DNA reads TGTGCCAGCAGCCCGAGGACAGGGAAGGACGAGCAGTACTTC. This encodes CASSPRTGKDEQYF.

V is TRBV6-5 and J is TRBJ2-7; D is unresolved. The CDR3 sequence is 14 residues long. The V end lost 6 bases, the J end lost 1 base, and 13 bases lay between the germline ends. In germline, CDR1 is MNHEY, CDR2 SVGAGI. Here the CDR3 reads CASSRMGRSYEQYF. CDR3 DNA: TGTGCCAGCAGCCGTATGGGCAGGTCCTACGAGCAGTACTTC.

The rearrangement joins TRBV30 to TRBJ1-4, with TRBD1 matching over 9 bases. V dropped 4 bases and J dropped 5; count of bases not matched to a gene: 8. The CDR3 runs to 15 residues. The germline gives CDR1 GTSNPN, CDR2 SVGIG (reference sequence). The CDR3 loop is CAWKGGQGGNEKLFF. The CDR3 DNA reads as TGTGCCTGGAAAGGGGGACAGGGCGGGAATGAAAAACTGTTTTTT. Looking up the rest from reference TRBV30 and TRBJ1-4 gives the full variable domain: SQTIHQWPATLVQPVGSPLSLECTVEGTSNPNLYWYRQAAGRGLQLLFYSVGIGQISSEVPQNLSASRPQDRQFILSSKKLLLSDSGFYLCAWKGGQGGNEKLFFGSGTQLSVL.

This sequence joins TRBV19 and TRBJ1-5; D may be TRBD1 (5 bases). CDR1 and CDR2 (germline): LNHDA, SQIVND (reference sequence). This CDR3 contains 15 residues. V was cut by 2 bases and J by 6 bases, with 14 bases left in between. The CDR3: CASSILADGGQPQHF. CDR3 nucleotide sequence: TGTGCCAGTAGTATATTGGCCGACGGGGGTCAGCCCCAGCATTTT.

This chain joins TRBV7-9 and TRBJ2-4; D gene ambiguous. The CDR3 has 11 amino acids. CDR1 is SEHNR and CDR2 is FQNEAQ in the germline V gene (reference sequence). Deletions cut 5 bases from V and 4 bases from J, with 3 bases between. For the CDR3, the DNA is TGTGCCAGCAGCCTTAAAAACATTCAGTACTTC. Protein sequence: CASSLKNIQYF.

This rearrangement joins TRBV3-1 (or the pseudogene TRBV3-2) to TRBJ2-3; D is perhaps TRBD1 (6 bases). Germline values: CDR1 LGHDT, CDR2 YNNKEL (reference sequence). The CDR3 spans 19 residues. The germline V and J ends were trimmed by 0 bases and 0 bases, with 19 bases remaining between them. CDR3 region: CASSQDPPHRATSTDTQYF. The DNA for the CDR3 is TGTGCCAGCAGCCAAGATCCCCCCCACAGGGCTACTAGCACAGATACGCAGTATTTT.

This rearrangement joins TRBV15 to TRBJ2-3; a weak D match, TRBD2 (7 bases). Germline V lookup: CDR1 LNHNV, CDR2 YYDKDF (reference sequence). Trimming removed 3 bases from V and 3 bases from J, with 19 bases in between. The CDR3 spans 17 residues. The CDR3 loop reads CATSRGGGGRKTDTQYF. CDR3 nucleotide sequence: TGTGCCACCAGCAGGGGTGGGGGGGGCAGGAAAACAGATACGCAGTATTTT.

The genes are TRBV19 and TRBJ2-1; D possibly corresponds to TRBD2 (5 bases). Trimming stripped 4 bases from V and 5 bases from J, with 15 bases between. This CDR3 has 15 amino acids. Germline assignment: CDR1 LNHDA and CDR2 SQIVND (reference sequence). DNA of the CDR3: TGTGCCAGTAGTAGACCGGGCAGCGGCAACAATGAGCAGTTCTTC. It yields the protein CASSRPGSGNNEQFF.